Shown below are 21 T cell receptor beta chains from a single sample sequenced in a study of neurological immune-mediated disorders. TCRdb recomputed calls from the 5' RACE reads with MiXCR, one row per CDR3 protein. The sample yields around 50,000 distinct CDR3 sequences, roughly a quarter seen once. Sequenced input: PBMCs. The receptors derive from a woman between 70 and 85 years old in good health.

This clonotype has ten or more counts. This chain connects TRBV5-1 to TRBJ1-1; no reliable D call. The CDR3 is 16 residues long. Trimming stripped 0 bases from V and 0 bases from J, with 12 bases between. Germline CDR1 reads SGHRS; CDR2 reads YFSETQ. The CDR3 sequence: CASSLGPFAMNTEAFF. The CDR3 DNA reads TGCGCCAGCAGCTTGGGACCTTTTGCCATGAACACTGAAGCTTTCTTT. The full variable domain, in which reference TRBV5-1 and TRBJ1-1 provide the parts outside the CDR3, is KAGVTQTPRYLIKTRGQQVTLSCSPISGHRSVSWYQQTPGQGLQFLFEYFSETQRNKGNFPGRFSGRQFSNSRSEMNVSTLELGDSALYLCASSLGPFAMNTEAFFGQGTRLTVV.

This clonotype was seen repeatedly, ten times or more. The chain has TRBV6-2 or TRBV6-3 and TRBJ1-2; maybe TRBD1 (6 bases). This CDR3 spans 14 amino acids. Per the germline V gene, CDR1 is MNHEY and CDR2 is SVGEGT. V was clipped by 6 bases and J by 4 bases, with 15 bases between them. CDR3 protein: CASSSTNRVYGYTF. The CDR3 DNA reads TGTGCCAGCAGCTCCACGAACAGGGTCTATGGCTACACCTTC.

This clonotype was recorded many times. The V call is TRBV28, the J call TRBJ2-3; the D is unclear. CDR1 and CDR2 from the germline V gene are MDHEN and SYDVKM. Trimming left V 1 base short and J 6 bases short, with 8 bases between. There are 13 residues in the CDR3. CDR3 amino acids: CASSLYALDTQYF. In DNA, the CDR3 is TGTGCCAGCAGTTTATACGCCTTGGATACGCAGTATTTT.

This clonotype came up many times. The chain joins TRBV7-6 to TRBJ2-5; 8 nucleotides match TRBD2. The length of the CDR3 is 16 residues. V trimming: 0 bases; J trimming: 5 bases; junction bases outside the gene matches: 8. Germline V gene lookup returns CDR1 SGHVS and CDR2 FNYEAQ. The CDR3 sequence is CASSLAGRGGVETQYF. The CDR3 DNA sequence: TGTGCCAGCAGCTTAGCGGGACGGGGGGGCGTGGAGACCCAGTACTTC.

This clonotype was recorded many times. The chain uses TRBV5-1 and TRBJ2-3; 9 nucleotides agree with TRBD1. The CDR3 consists of 14 residues. J gave up 4 bases and V 0 bases, and 0 bases lay outside the gene matches. Looked up from germline, CDR1 is SGHRS and CDR2 is YFSETQ. CDR3 protein: CASSLGQGADTQYF. The CDR3 DNA is TGCGCCAGCAGCTTGGGACAGGGGGCAGATACGCAGTATTTT.

This clonotype has a count of ten or more. The V gene is TRBV6-2 or TRBV6-3, the J gene TRBJ1-1, with TRBD1 identical over 7 bases. CDR1 is MNHEY and CDR2 is SVGEGT in the germline V gene. The CDR3 has 12 amino acids. Unmatched junction bases numbered 4, after V lost 5 bases and J lost 7 bases. The CDR3 DNA sequence: TGTGCCAGCAGTGCTTGGGACAGTGAAGCTTTCTTT. It codes for CASSAWDSEAFF.

The chain links TRBV7-3 to TRBJ2-7, with TRBD1 as a possible D gene (6 bases). The CDR3 covers 14 residues. CDR1 and CDR2 from the germline V gene are SGHTA and FQGTGA. With 5 bases removed from V and 2 bases from J, the gap between germline ends came to 13 bases. As DNA, the CDR3 is TGTGCCAGCAGCCCCGACAGGTGTGCCTACGAGCAGTACTTC. The encoded protein is CASSPDRCAYEQYF.

Concerning this clonotype: It may be a read error: a sequence one base away is much more abundant. The chain is built from TRBV20-1 and TRBJ1-5; no clear D gene. The length of the CDR3 is 13 residues. Per the germline V gene, CDR1 is DFQATT and CDR2 is SNEGSKA (reference sequence). The V and J ends lost 3 bases and 2 bases respectively, with 8 bases between them. The CDR3: CSARIGGNQPQHF. The CDR3 DNA is TGCAGTGCTAGGATCGGGGGCAATCAGCCCCAGCATTTT.

This clonotype was counted at least ten times. V and J are TRBV28 and TRBJ2-1, with D possibly being TRBD2 (6 bases). Per the germline V gene, CDR1 is MDHEN and CDR2 is SYDVKM. The CDR3 totals 14 residues. The ends were cut back, 3 bases at V and 2 bases at J, with 8 bases in the middle. The CDR3 DNA sequence: TGTGCCAGCAGTTTGGGGGGAGCCTACAATGAGCAGTTCTTC. Its translation is CASSLGGAYNEQFF.

The chain combines TRBV3-2 with TRBJ2-5; the table's D call TRBD1 went unverified against the DNA. TRBV3-2 represents a pseudogene. The CDR3 covers 14 residues. CDR3 protein: CAAPRRGGREAQYF. The CDR3 DNA follows: TGTGCCGCCCCGAGGCGGGGGGGGCGGGAGGCCCAGTACTTC.

The table lists this clonotype with many counts. V and J are TRBV5-1 and TRBJ2-7, with TRBD2 identical over 8 bases. The CDR3 has 15 residues. The ends lost 4 bases at V and 0 bases at J; junction bases unmatched: 6. CDR1 SGHRS and CDR2 YFSETQ come from the germline V gene. The CDR3 coding sequence is TGCGCCAGCAGCCCGGCCGGGACTAGCTCCTACGAGCAGTACTTC. Translation: CASSPAGTSSYEQYF.

At least ten counts were recorded for this clonotype. The rearrangement uses TRBV12-3 or TRBV12-4 and TRBJ1-1, with TRBD1 identical over 7 bases. The CDR3 has 14 amino acids. The junction had 9 bases not matched to a gene; V was cut back by 7 bases and J by 4 bases. Here the CDR3 DNA reads TGTGCCAGCACCCTGACAGGGATGGGCACTGAAGCTTTCTTT. Translating it yields CASTLTGMGTEAFF.

This clonotype was recorded many times. The chain couples TRBV12-3 or TRBV12-4 to TRBJ2-7, with 7 bases that match TRBD1. This CDR3 is built from 15 residues. The trim removed 1 base at V and 6 bases at J, leaving 9 bases unmatched. The CDR3, as DNA: TGTGCCAGCAGTTTAGGGGACAGCCAGGGCCCCGAGCAGTACTTC. Amino acids: CASSLGDSQGPEQYF.

This clonotype was detected ten times or more. The chain carries TRBV9 and TRBJ2-1, with 13 nucleotides matching TRBD2. The CDR3 is 16 amino acids. Germline values: CDR1 SGDLS, CDR2 YYNGEE. V trimming: 4 bases; J trimming: 7 bases; junction bases outside the gene matches: 8. The CDR3 region has the DNA TGTGCCAGCAGCCCCCGGACTAGCGGGAGAGAAAATGAGCAGTTCTTC. It yields the protein CASSPRTSGRENEQFF.

A single count supports this clonotype. The chain couples TRBV5-1 to TRBJ2-7; D not certain. Looked up from germline, CDR1 is SGHRS and CDR2 is YFSETQ. The CDR3 totals 12 residues. Trimming left V 7 bases short and J 3 bases short, with 11 bases between. The CDR3 is CASGTENYEQYF. Here the CDR3 DNA reads TGCGCCAGCGGAACGGAGAACTACGAGCAGTACTTC.

This clonotype came up a few times. In DNA form, the CDR3 reads TGTGCCAGCAGTTACGGTGCGGGGGAGTACAATGAGCAGTTCTTC. Translating gives CASSYGAGEYNEQFF. The V call is TRBV6-6, the J call TRBJ2-1; 7 nucleotides match TRBD2. CDR1 and CDR2 from the germline V gene are MNHNY and SVGAGI (reference sequence). J gave up 4 bases and V 2 bases, and 5 bases lay outside the gene matches. The CDR3 contains 15 residues.

This rearrangement joins TRBV12-3 or TRBV12-4 to TRBJ2-7; D is perhaps TRBD1 (6 bases). The CDR3 totals 15 residues. Deletions cut 2 bases from V and 1 base from J, with 12 bases between. The CDR3 loop reads CASSLTGQGSYEQYF. CDR3 nucleotide sequence: TGTGCCAGCAGTTTAACGGGACAAGGATCCTACGAGCAGTACTTC.

This clonotype was seen many times. The J gene is TRBJ2-2, the V gene TRBV5-1; tentatively, D is TRBD1 (6 bases). CDR1 and CDR2 from the germline V gene are SGHRS and YFSETQ. Trimming left V 4 bases short and J 0 bases short, with 7 bases between. The CDR3 is made up of 14 amino acids. Written as DNA, the CDR3 is TGCGCCAGCAGCGGGGACACGAACACCGGGGAGCTGTTTTTT. This encodes CASSGDTNTGELFF.

This clonotype was seen many times. A much larger clone lies a single base off, so this may be a read error. The chain recombines TRBV6-2 or TRBV6-3 with TRBJ1-2, with 7 bases aligning to TRBD1. Germline-derived CDR1 and CDR2 are MNHEY and SVGEGT. This CDR3 spans 14 amino acids. V lost 11 bases to trimming and J lost 4 bases; unmatched junction nucleotides: 13. CDR3 nucleotides: TGTGCCGGCACCCAAGGGGACAGTCTCTATGGCTACACCTTC. This encodes CAGTQGDSLYGYTF.

This clonotype was found many times. V gene TRBV5-1 combines with J gene TRBJ2-5; the D gene is possibly TRBD1 (5 bases). Trimming took off 6 bases at V and 5 bases at J, with 17 bases between the two ends. CDR3 size: 14 residues. Germline V gene sequence: CDR1 SGHRS, CDR2 YFSETQ. The CDR3 protein is CASTPQGPAETQYF. CDR3 in DNA: TGCGCCAGCACTCCCCAGGGCCCGGCGGAGACCCAGTACTTC.

In its sample, this clonotype was seen many times. The V and J genes are TRBV11-2 and TRBJ2-3; 11 bases map to TRBD2. This CDR3 spans 16 amino acids. J was trimmed by 1 base and V by 5 bases; bases with no gene match: 5. Germline CDR1 is SGHAT and CDR2 is FQNNGV. DNA of the CDR3: TGTGCCAGCAGCCCGCTACTAGCGGGGGGCACAGATACGCAGTATTTT. Translating gives CASSPLLAGGTDTQYF.